This T cell receptor (beta chain) was recovered during a study of patients and donors after allogeneic stem cell transplantation. There are a few counts of this clonotype. TCRdb reprocessed the RT-PCR reads with MiXCR, giving one entry per CDR3 protein. The sample includes 920,000 or so distinct CDR3 sequences, more than 15% seen only once; the top ten take around 5.5%. The V segment lost 10 bases and the J segment 4 bases; nucleotides outside the gene matches: 4. CDR1 ENHRY and CDR2 SYGVKD come from the germline V gene. This CDR3 region has 13 residues. Sequencing was performed on blood, either unsorted or a sorted T cell fraction (not recorded which). This clonotype originated in a human donor who was either an allogeneic HSCT recipient or a stem cell or donor lymphocyte infusion donor (not recorded which). It is not recorded whose cells these are; they may come from a transplant donor. The chain combines TRBV10-3 with TRBJ1-4, with 9 bases that match TRBD1. DNA for the CDR3: TGTGCCACCGGGGGACAGGGTAATGAAAAACTGTTTTTT. Translated, it gives CATGGQGNEKLFF.